This record concerns one T cell receptor beta chain sequence. What it recognizes is unknown. The CDR3 is made up of 14 amino acids. The source of the sample is a study of cytomegalovirus exposure and HLA in healthy donors. Study findings and constraints: Follow-up analysis later connected one missense variant in DCLRE1C with trimming of TCR beta V- and J-genes.

The primer mix had 60 Vbeta and 13 Jbeta primers. Generated by immunoSEQ multiplex PCR, the TCRdb table keeps only in-frame clones and is missing some. The table records about 140,000 clones, 66% of them present only once. Healthy bone marrow donors formed the donor group. Likely unrecorded immune exposures existed in these nominally healthy donors. The chain recombines TRBV21-1 with TRBJ1-1; the tabulated D call, TRBD1, remains unverified against the DNA. TRBV21-1 is recorded as a pseudogene. This clonotype originated in a woman aged 55-69 years in good health and CMV-seronegative. The specimen sequenced was PBMCs. CDR3 DNA: TGTGCCAGCAGCAAAAGACACGAGAACACTGAAGCTTTCTTT. This codes for CASSKRHENTEAFF.